This T cell receptor (beta chain) was identified during a study of T cell responses to AZD1222 COVID-19 vaccine. Study-wide findings and caveats: Just a handful of people given AZD1222 tested seropositive at baseline.

V trimming: 4 bases; J trimming: 2 bases; junction bases outside the gene matches: 4. This CDR3 has 15 amino acids. CDR1 and CDR2 from the germline V gene are SGHTA and FQGNSA. Notes on this clone: As yet, its antigen is unknown.

Produced via immunoSEQ multiplex PCR; TCRdb's table is partial and in-frame only. The sample carries more than 95,000 clones, more than 85% recorded once. The sample consisted of peripheral blood, taken on day 0 of AZD1222 vaccination. The V and J genes are TRBV7-2 and TRBJ2-1; 8 nucleotides agree with TRBD2. The receptor's source is an adult in good health. The CDR3: CASSSSGSTYNEQFF. The CDR3, as DNA: TGTGCCAGCAGCTCCAGCGGGAGTACCTACAATGAGCAGTTCTTC.